This entry lists 18 T cell receptor beta chains sequenced from one sample in a study of T cell repertoires in cytomegalovirus infection (dated by TCRdb to the late 2010s). Sequencing was carried out with an Illumina HiSeq 1500. The public reads were reanalyzed by TCRdb: fastp trimming at Q25, MiXCR alignment, in-frame beta chains only. Each CDR3 protein gets just one entry, which takes the most common genes and DNA from the rows behind it. In this sample the table shows some 390,000 distinct CDR3 sequences, 15% to 20% of which occur a single time. 8.5% to 10% of the sample goes to the ten largest clones. Sequencing input: PBMCs. All receptors come from a human donor in good health (CMV status not recorded). Some clones in this sample may be carry-over from other donors' samples.

The rearrangement links TRBV7-6 to TRBJ2-7; weak D call: TRBD1 (5 bases). V gave up 5 bases and J gave up 2 bases, with 16 bases separating them. Germline CDR1 SGHVS, CDR2 FNYEAQ. The CDR3 is 15 residues long. The CDR3 DNA sequence: TGTGCCAGCAGCCTCTCCGAAGGGGTAACCTACGAGCAGTACTTC. It encodes CASSLSEGVTYEQYF.

The gene calls are TRBV7-9 and TRBJ2-1, with D possibly matching TRBD2 (6 bases). V was shortened by 0 bases and J by 5 bases, with 20 bases between the two germline ends. Germline CDR1 SEHNR, CDR2 FQNEAQ (reference sequence). The CDR3 spans 18 residues. CDR3 in amino acids: CASSLAPMEGSPHNEQFF. The CDR3, as DNA: TGTGCCAGCAGCTTAGCGCCTATGGAGGGTTCCCCCCACAATGAGCAGTTCTTC. Drawing the rest from reference TRBV7-9 and TRBJ2-1, the complete variable domain is DTGVSQNPRHKITKRGQNVTFRCDPISEHNRLYWYRQTLGQGPEFLTYFQNEAQLEKSRLLSDRFSAERPKGSFSTLEIQRTEQGDSAMYLCASSLAPMEGSPHNEQFFGPGTRLTVL.

At least ten counts were recorded for this clonotype. The rearrangement links TRBV4-2 to TRBJ1-1; 7 nucleotides agree with TRBD1. The V gene end was trimmed by 1 base and the J gene end by 3 bases; junction bases not matched to a gene: 5. This CDR3 comprises 15 residues. Germline-derived CDR1 and CDR2 are LGHNA and YNFKEQ. The CDR3 protein is CASSQAGGMDTEAFF. The CDR3 nucleotides are TGTGCCAGCAGCCAAGCAGGGGGGATGGACACTGAAGCTTTCTTT.

This clonotype was seen more than once but under ten times. The chain combines TRBV6-4 with TRBJ2-1; weak D call: TRBD2 (6 bases). The germline CDR1 and CDR2 sequences are MRHNA and SNTAGT. CDR3 length equals 15 residues. Trimming took off 3 bases at V and 0 bases at J, with 9 bases between the two ends. The DNA for the CDR3 is TGTGCCAGCAGTGAAGGACTATCCTCCTACAATGAGCAGTTCTTC. Protein sequence: CASSEGLSSYNEQFF.

A note on this clonotype: A clone one base away is much larger, so this may be a read error. The CDR3 DNA sequence: TGTGCCAGCAGTCGAAACTTGAACACTGAAGCTTCCTTT. It yields the protein CASSRNLNTEASF. The gene calls are TRBV12-3 or TRBV12-4 and TRBJ1-1, with D unclear. The CDR3 contains 13 residues.

This clonotype was counted many times. The J gene is TRBJ1-2, the V gene TRBV7-3; D is undetermined. The CDR3 has 15 amino acids. Germline values: CDR1 SGHTA, CDR2 FQGTGA. Trimming pared 3 bases from V and 2 bases from J, leaving 13 bases between. CDR3: CASSFAVDVNYGYTF. The CDR3 coding sequence is TGTGCCAGCAGCTTCGCCGTAGACGTCAACTATGGCTACACCTTC.

There are many counts of this clonotype. The chain combines TRBV7-9 with TRBJ2-5, with 10 bases that match TRBD2. J lost 4 bases, V lost 1 base, and 9 bases had no gene match. There are 17 residues in the CDR3. CDR1 and CDR2 (germline): SEHNR, FQNEAQ (reference sequence). CDR3 sequence reads: CASSLVGLADPSETQYF. CDR3 in DNA: TGTGCCAGCAGCTTAGTCGGACTAGCGGATCCGTCAGAGACCCAGTACTTC.

The J gene is TRBJ2-1, the V gene TRBV12-3 or TRBV12-4; weak D call: TRBD2 (6 bases). The CDR3 spans 14 residues. Deletions cut 2 bases from V and 7 bases from J, with 12 bases between. This CDR3 reads CASSLRRGVNEQFF. The DNA for the CDR3 is TGTGCCAGCAGTTTAAGGCGGGGAGTAAATGAGCAGTTCTTC.

In its sample, this clonotype was seen many times. The chain employs TRBV11-3 and TRBJ2-1; D is uncertain. CDR1 and CDR2 from the germline V gene are SGHNT and YENEEA. This CDR3 has 13 residues. Trimming removed 3 bases at V and 3 bases at J, with 6 bases between. CDR3 region: CASSLTRYNEQFF. CDR3 DNA sequence: TGTGCCAGCAGCTTGACCCGCTACAATGAGCAGTTCTTC.

The sample holds a few counts of this clonotype. The rearrangement links TRBV20-1 to TRBJ2-1; D might be TRBD1 (5 bases). The germline V and J ends were trimmed by 6 bases and 10 bases, with 22 bases remaining between them. This CDR3 has 14 amino acids. In germline, CDR1 is DFQATT, CDR2 SNEGSKA (reference sequence). The CDR3 DNA follows: TGCAGTGCAACGCACCGACAGAACCTAGGGGAGCAGTTCTTC. Residues: CSATHRQNLGEQFF.

There are a few counts of this clonotype. The chain links TRBV4-1 to TRBJ1-1, with D perhaps matching TRBD1 (5 bases). CDR3 size: 14 residues. V was trimmed by 4 bases and J by 2 bases, leaving 11 bases between them. CDR1 MGHRA and CDR2 YSYEKL come from the germline V gene. The CDR3 sequence is CASSRPGGNTEAFF. DNA of the CDR3: TGCGCCAGCAGCCGACCCGGGGGAAACACTGAAGCTTTCTTT.

This clonotype showed up many times. This chain joins TRBV7-6 and TRBJ1-1; TRBD1 might be the D (6 bases). Trimming stripped 5 bases from V and 10 bases from J, with 14 bases between. CDR3 length: 12 amino acids. CDR1 and CDR2 from the germline V gene are SGHVS and FNYEAQ. The CDR3: CASSPQGSAAFF. CDR3 DNA sequence: TGTGCCAGCAGCCCGCAGGGGTCGGCAGCTTTCTTT.

This clonotype came up many times. CDR3 DNA: TGTGCCAGCAGCTCCCAGGGACCCCCGTCTAGCGGGAGGAGGGAGCAGTACTTC. Residues: CASSSQGPPSSGRREQYF. The V gene is TRBV7-8, the J gene TRBJ2-7; 11 positions agree with TRBD2. V shed 4 bases, J shed 7 bases, and the junction held 18 bases outside the gene matches. Germline V CDR1 and CDR2: SGHVS, FQNEAQ. The CDR3 runs to 18 residues.

The chain employs TRBV7-2 and TRBJ1-2; 10 bases line up with TRBD1. J gave up 14 bases and V 2 bases, and 5 bases lay outside the gene matches. The CDR3 totals 12 residues. The germline CDR1 and CDR2 sequences are SGHTA and FQGNSA. The DNA of the CDR3 is TGTGCCAGCAGCTTAAGCGGACAGGGGGGTACCTTC. Encoded protein: CASSLSGQGGTF.

This clonotype was counted only a few times. This chain joins TRBV18 and TRBJ2-3; weak D call: TRBD2 (5 bases). Trimming took off 6 bases at V and 5 bases at J, with 15 bases between the two ends. The CDR3 contains 14 residues. The germline gives CDR1 KGHSH, CDR2 LQKENI. Here the CDR3 DNA reads TGTGCCAGCTCTACGGACTTGGTAGGAGATACGCAGTATTTT. It translates to CASSTDLVGDTQYF.

CDR3 region: CASRERLAAGTDTQYF. The CDR3 DNA reads as TGTGCCAGCAGGGAAAGACTAGCGGCAGGCACAGATACGCAGTATTTT. V is TRBV2 and J is TRBJ2-3, with 9 bases aligning to TRBD2. The germline CDR1 and CDR2 sequences are SNHLY and FYNNEI. J lost 1 base, V lost 6 bases, and 8 bases had no gene match. The CDR3 runs to 16 residues. The whole variable domain, remainder taken from reference TRBV2 and TRBJ2-3, is EPEVTQTPSHQVTQMGQEVILRCVPISNHLYFYWYRQILGQKVEFLVSFYNNEISEKSEIFDDQFSVERPDGSNFTLKIRSTKLEDSAMYFCASRERLAAGTDTQYFGPGTRLTVL.

With respect to this clonotype: A much more abundant neighbour one base away suggests this may be a read error. V gene TRBV10-3 combines with J gene TRBJ1-1; the D gene is possibly TRBD1 (6 bases). Germline V lookup: CDR1 ENHRY, CDR2 SYGVKD. The CDR3 covers 13 residues. Here the CDR3 reads CAARQAMNTQAFF. The CDR3 DNA sequence: TGTGCCGCACGACAGGCAATGAACACTCAAGCTTTCTTT.

Points on this clonotype: The germline gene is not matched at one end of the junction; a read error may be the cause. The chain uses TRBV5-6 and TRBJ1-2, with D possibly TRBD1 on 6 matching bases. This CDR3 is 13 amino acids long. The germline V gene encodes CDR1 SGHDT and CDR2 YYEEEE. The CDR3 loop is CVSSARGGLGYTF. DNA of the CDR3: TGTGTCAGCAGCGCGAGGGGGGGCCTTGGCTACACCTTC.